The 19 T cell receptor beta chains presented below share a single source sample, sequenced in a study of blood T cell repertoires in COVID-19. The repertoire was sequenced with immunoSEQ multiplex PCR; TCRdb's copy has only in-frame clones and lacks some. This sample has approximately 380,000 clones, with 80% to 95% found just once. Sequencing used PBMCs or T cells enriched from blood (not recorded which). Receptors originate from a woman in her thirties or forties who had been exposed to COVID-19.

V gene TRBV7-3 combines with J gene TRBJ1-1; the D is unclear. Germline CDR1 and CDR2: SGHTA and FQGTGA. The CDR3 covers 13 residues. V was cut by 2 bases and J by 8 bases, with 12 bases left in between. The CDR3 region has the DNA TGTGCCAGCAGCTTAGGGCTGGGCAGGGAAGCTTTCTTT. It is translated as CASSLGLGREAFF.

The chain is built from TRBV6-4 and TRBJ2-2; 9 bases are shared with TRBD1. Looked up from germline, CDR1 is MRHNA and CDR2 is SNTAGT. The trim removed 5 bases at V and 1 base at J, leaving 5 bases unmatched. This CDR3 is 16 amino acids long. CDR3 protein: CASSPQGQGNTGELFF. Here the CDR3 DNA reads TGTGCCAGCAGTCCCCAGGGACAGGGGAACACCGGGGAGCTGTTTTTT.

The V call is TRBV15, the J call TRBJ1-4; D is undetermined. The CDR3 contains 16 residues. Germline lookup yields CDR1 LNHNV and CDR2 YYDKDF (reference sequence). The ends were cut back, 2 bases at V and 3 bases at J, with 13 bases in the middle. The CDR3, as DNA: TGTGCCACCAGCAGATTAAGGACGGGAGCTAATGAAAAACTGTTTTTT. Its translation is CATSRLRTGANEKLFF.

Turning to this clone: This sample also contains other DNA sequences that code for the same CDR3. The V call is TRBV5-6, the J call TRBJ1-2; D is undetermined. Germline CDR1 SGHDT, CDR2 YYEEEE. Trimming pared 0 bases from V and 4 bases from J, leaving 4 bases between. The CDR3 totals 12 residues. The CDR3 nucleotides are TGTGCCAGCAGCTTGGGAGGCTATGGCTACACCTTC. Translating it yields CASSLGGYGYTF.

V usage is TRBV10-1 and J usage is TRBJ2-2; 7 bases line up with TRBD2. V lost 2 bases, J lost 7 bases, and 10 bases stayed unmatched. Germline CDR1 is WNHNN and CDR2 is SYGVQD (reference sequence). This CDR3 spans 16 amino acids. CDR3: CASSETAGLGVGELFF. In DNA form, the CDR3 reads TGCGCCAGCAGTGAGACAGCGGGACTCGGGGTCGGGGAGCTGTTTTTT.

The rearrangement links TRBV7-8 to TRBJ1-2; perhaps TRBD1 as D (6 bases). V gave up 5 bases and J gave up 4 bases, with 14 bases separating them. CDR3 length equals 14 residues. Germline CDR1 and CDR2: SGHVS and FQNEAQ. In DNA form, the CDR3 reads TGTGCCAGCAGCCTTAAGACAGGCCCCTATGGCTACACCTTC. Its protein product is CASSLKTGPYGYTF.

V gene TRBV6-5 combines with J gene TRBJ2-7, with D perhaps matching TRBD2 (5 bases). Trimming shortened V by 2 bases and J by 9 bases, and 20 bases separated the two germline ends. CDR1 and CDR2 from the germline V gene are MNHEY and SVGAGI. This CDR3 is built from 15 residues. Here the CDR3 reads CASSYEGLGKRVQYF. The CDR3, as DNA: TGTGCCAGCAGTTACGAAGGACTGGGGAAGAGAGTGCAGTACTTC.

The J gene is TRBJ1-2, the V gene TRBV27, with 7 bases identical to TRBD1. The CDR3 consists of 18 residues. The V gene's germline CDR1 is MNHEY and CDR2 SMNVEV (reference sequence). V was pared by 1 base and J by 5 bases, with 16 bases of the junction left unmatched. In DNA form, the CDR3 reads TGTGCCAGCAGTTTATTGAGTAGGCAGGGGGTCGGGGCTTATGGCTACACCTTC. Translating gives CASSLLSRQGVGAYGYTF.

This clone came up once. V gene TRBV29-1 combines with J gene TRBJ2-5; D not resolved. V lost 7 bases and J 0 bases, leaving 9 bases between the germline ends. Per the germline V gene, CDR1 is SQVTM and CDR2 is ANQGSEA. This CDR3 is 12 amino acids long. This CDR3 is CSASLYQETQYF. The DNA of the CDR3 is TGCAGCGCGTCCTTGTACCAAGAGACCCAGTACTTC. Full variable domain (missing parts from reference TRBV29-1 and TRBJ2-5): SAVISQKPSRDICQRGTSLTIQCQVDSQVTMMFWYRQQPGQSLTLIATANQGSEATYESGFVIDKFPISRPNLTFSTLTVSNMSPEDSSIYLCSASLYQETQYFGPGTRLLVL.

The V call is TRBV6-5, the J call TRBJ1-4; 8 positions match TRBD1. Germline CDR1 is MNHEY and CDR2 is SVGAGI. The CDR3 covers 14 residues. V lost 5 bases to trimming and J lost 3 bases; unmatched junction nucleotides: 2. The CDR3 here is CASSPGGSNEKLFF. As DNA, the CDR3 is TGTGCCAGCAGTCCAGGGGGCTCTAATGAAAAACTGTTTTTT.

The V and J genes are TRBV5-5 and TRBJ2-7; 9 bases line up with TRBD1. The CDR3 runs 15 residues. The germline CDR1 and CDR2 sequences are SGHKS and YYEKEE (reference sequence). V lost 2 bases and J lost 7; bases outside the gene matches: 10. CDR3 sequence reads: CASSFPGTGSYEQYF. The CDR3 nucleotides read TGTGCCAGCAGCTTTCCCGGGACAGGGTCGTATGAGCAGTACTTC. Full variable domain (outside the CDR3, taken from reference TRBV5-5 and TRBJ2-7): DAGVTQSPTHLIKTRGQQVTLRCSPISGHKSVSWYQQVLGQGPQFIFQYYEKEERGRGNFPDRFSARQFPNYSSELNVNALLLGDSALYLCASSFPGTGSYEQYFGPGTRLTVT.

The chain uses TRBV6-1 and TRBJ2-5; 10 positions match TRBD2. The ends lost 2 bases at V and 5 bases at J; junction bases unmatched: 8. This CDR3 is 16 amino acids long. Germline CDR1 and CDR2: MNHNS and SASEGT. The chain's CDR3 is CASSEFSGGYLETQYF. The CDR3 DNA sequence: TGTGCCAGCAGTGAATTTAGCGGGGGGTACTTGGAGACCCAGTACTTC.

This chain joins TRBV2 and TRBJ2-3, with a possible D match to TRBD2 (5 bases). The CDR3 spans 15 residues. Germline V gene data show CDR1 as SNHLY and CDR2 as FYNNEI. Trimming removed 1 base from V and 5 bases from J, with 13 bases in between. The CDR3 spells CASSEGGSEIDTQYF. The CDR3 DNA follows: TGTGCCAGCAGTGAAGGGGGTAGCGAGATAGATACGCAGTATTTT.

The rearrangement uses TRBV5-4 and TRBJ1-2; 8 nucleotides line up with TRBD1. This CDR3 has 15 amino acids. Trimming at V came to 4 bases and at J to 4 bases, leaving 9 bases not matched to a gene. The V gene's germline CDR1 is SGHNT and CDR2 YYREEE (reference sequence). CDR3 DNA sequence: TGTGCCAGCAGCGAAGACAGGGGAACCGTCTATGGCTACACCTTC. Residues: CASSEDRGTVYGYTF.

The V and J genes are TRBV7-2 and TRBJ1-2, with TRBD1 matching 7 bases. CDR3 length: 16 residues. CDR1 is SGHTA and CDR2 is FQGNSA in the germline V gene. The V segment lost 5 bases and the J segment 0 bases; nucleotides outside the gene matches: 9. CDR3 bases: TGTGCCAGCAGCGTGGGGACAGCTTCTTCTAACTATGGCTACACCTTC. Its protein product is CASSVGTASSNYGYTF.

This chain joins TRBV7-9 and TRBJ1-2, with TRBD1 matching over 8 bases. The CDR3 length is 14 residues. Germline CDR1 is SEHNR and CDR2 is FQNEAQ (reference sequence). With 2 bases clipped from V and 8 bases from J, the junction kept 7 bases outside the gene matches. CDR3 sequence: CASSLKPGGEGYTF. In DNA form, the CDR3 reads TGTGCCAGCAGCTTAAAGCCAGGGGGCGAGGGCTACACCTTC. The entire variable domain, with the rest obtained from reference TRBV7-9 and TRBJ1-2, is as follows: DTGVSQNPRHKITKRGQNVTFRCDPISEHNRLYWYRQTLGQGPEFLTYFQNEAQLEKSRLLSDRFSAERPKGSFSTLEIQRTEQGDSAMYLCASSLKPGGEGYTFGSGTRLTVV.

This rearrangement joins TRBV27 to TRBJ1-2; 8 nucleotides line up with TRBD1. The CDR3 is 13 amino acids. The V and J ends lost 3 bases and 6 bases, in that order; junction bases with no gene match: 3. Per germline, CDR1 MNHEY and CDR2 SMNVEV (reference sequence). The CDR3 DNA reads TGTGCCAGCAGTTTTGACAGGGGTCATGGCTACACCTTC. It yields the protein CASSFDRGHGYTF.

The chain carries TRBV3-1 (or the pseudogene TRBV3-2) and TRBJ1-6; D possibly corresponds to TRBD1 (5 bases). CDR1 LGHDT and CDR2 YNNKEL come from the germline V gene (reference sequence). The V end lost 4 bases, the J end lost 10 bases, and 17 bases lay between the germline ends. The CDR3 contains 15 residues. CDR3 sequence (DNA): TGTGCCAGCAGCCGGGGGGACTCATCGGGGTCACCCCTCCACTTT. It encodes CASSRGDSSGSPLHF.

The genes are TRBV12-3 or TRBV12-4 and TRBJ1-2; 7 bases agree with TRBD1. The CDR3 spans 13 residues. V shed 9 bases and J 8 bases; nucleotides not matched to a gene: 12. CDR3 sequence: CASTQGDSRGYTF. The DNA for the CDR3 is TGTGCCAGTACTCAGGGGGACTCGCGGGGCTACACCTTC.